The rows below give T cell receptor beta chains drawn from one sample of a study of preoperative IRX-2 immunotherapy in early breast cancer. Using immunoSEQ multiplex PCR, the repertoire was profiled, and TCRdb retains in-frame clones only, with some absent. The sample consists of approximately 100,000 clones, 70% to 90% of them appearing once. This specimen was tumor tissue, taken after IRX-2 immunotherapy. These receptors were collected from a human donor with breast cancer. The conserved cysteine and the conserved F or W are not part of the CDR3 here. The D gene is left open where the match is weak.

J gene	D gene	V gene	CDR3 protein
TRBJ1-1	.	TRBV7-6	ASSHDRANTEAF
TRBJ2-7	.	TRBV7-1	ASSPRQGPYEQY
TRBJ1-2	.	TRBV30	AWKRIYGYT
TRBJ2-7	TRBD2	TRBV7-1	ASSQEAGESYEQY
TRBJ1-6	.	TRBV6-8	ASSLSAGHNSPLH
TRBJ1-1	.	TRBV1	ASSQGPASNTEAF
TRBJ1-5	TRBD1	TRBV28	ASSLGDSDNQPQH
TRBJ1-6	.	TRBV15	ATSRDPLNNSPLH
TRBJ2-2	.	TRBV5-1	ASSQTVGPGELF
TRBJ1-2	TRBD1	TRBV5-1	ASSSQQGEGGYT
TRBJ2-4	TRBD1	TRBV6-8	ASTLWGDRVLSKNIQY
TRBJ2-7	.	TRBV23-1	ASSPSSGVEQY
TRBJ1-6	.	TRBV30	AWSVGGAGNSPLH
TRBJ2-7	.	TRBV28	ASRREGETYEQY
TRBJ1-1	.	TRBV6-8	ASTKTETFEAF
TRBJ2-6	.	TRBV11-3	ASSLDITRAGANVLT
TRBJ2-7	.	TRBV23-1	ASSHVTGHYEQY
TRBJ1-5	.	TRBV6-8	ASSFPREVSNQPQH
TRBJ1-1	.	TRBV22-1	ASTRDRGNTEAF
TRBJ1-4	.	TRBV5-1	ASSLPQVDRPTNEKLF
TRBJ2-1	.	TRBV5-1	ASSLSSGSGRYNEQF
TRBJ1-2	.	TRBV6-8	ASSSGPYGYT
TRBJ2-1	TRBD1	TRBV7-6	ASSLGQGMYNEQF
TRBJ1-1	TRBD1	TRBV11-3	ASSLERGRGMVAF
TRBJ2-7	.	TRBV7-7	ASSLDPGAGEQY
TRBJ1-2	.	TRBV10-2	ASSAAIGGLHYGYT
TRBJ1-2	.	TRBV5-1	ASSLAVWDDLYGYT
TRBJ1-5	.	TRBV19	ASSVPGSNQPQH
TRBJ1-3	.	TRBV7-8	ASSSGGNSGNTIY
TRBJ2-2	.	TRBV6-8	ASSRQSTGELF
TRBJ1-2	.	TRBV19	ASSISLRANYGYT
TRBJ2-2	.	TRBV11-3	ASSFPGFDTGELF
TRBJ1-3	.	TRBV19	ASSRTLSSGNTIY
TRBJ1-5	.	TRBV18	ASSPAGDQPQH
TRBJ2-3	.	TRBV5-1	ASSSYTASDTQY